These 31 T cell receptor beta chains originate from one sample sequenced in a study of T cell changes during pregnancy in multiple sclerosis. Profiled with immunoSEQ multiplex PCR; TCRdb holds only in-frame clones, not every one. This table holds about 130,000 clones, approximately 96% found once. The starting material was peripheral blood, obtained after pregnancy. The receptor source for this set is a female donor with multiple sclerosis, enrolled in a pregnancy study.

The CDR3 DNA reads as TGTGCCAGCAGTTTATATGGAGGTCTGAACACTGAAGCTTTCTTT. Translation gives CASSLYGGLNTEAFF. The rearrangement links TRBV28 to TRBJ1-1; D is ambiguous. Per germline, CDR1 MDHEN and CDR2 SYDVKM. CDR3 length: 15 residues. Trimming took 1 base from V and 0 from J, leaving 9 bases between them.

The V and J genes are TRBV19 and TRBJ1-4, with 8 bases lining up with TRBD1. The CDR3 runs to 16 residues. Germline V gene lookup returns CDR1 LNHDA and CDR2 SQIVND (reference sequence). V was pared by 3 bases and J by 6 bases, with 9 bases of the junction left unmatched. This chain's CDR3 is CASSILRTGRDEKLFF. CDR3 DNA sequence: TGTGCCAGTAGTATCTTAAGGACAGGGAGAGATGAAAAACTGTTTTTT.

The rearrangement joins TRBV6-5 to TRBJ2-7; D unclear. The CDR3 runs 14 residues. Germline CDR1 MNHEY, CDR2 SVGAGI. The V end lost 2 bases, the J end lost 2 bases, and 10 bases lay between the germline ends. The CDR3 DNA is TGTGCCAGCAGTTACCAGGATCCTACCTACGAGCAGTACTTC. Its translation: CASSYQDPTYEQYF.

V is TRBV16 and J is TRBJ2-1; D is unclear. Per the germline V gene, CDR1 is KGHSY and CDR2 is FQNENV. CDR3 size: 13 residues. Deletions cut 1 base from V and 5 bases from J, with 6 bases between. CDR3 residues: CASSQWADNEQFF. CDR3 DNA sequence: TGTGCCAGCAGCCAATGGGCAGACAATGAGCAGTTCTTC.

The chain has TRBV13 and TRBJ1-3; a possible D gene is TRBD1 (6 bases). The germline V and J ends were trimmed by 5 bases and 2 bases, with 10 bases remaining between them. In germline, CDR1 is PRHDT, CDR2 FYEKMQ (reference sequence). This CDR3 comprises 14 residues. The CDR3 nucleotides read TGTGCCAGCAGCGTACGACAGGCTGGAAACACCATATATTTT. Its protein is CASSVRQAGNTIYF. The full variable domain, with the rest looked up from reference TRBV13 and TRBJ1-3, is AAGVIQSPRHLIKEKRETATLKCYPIPRHDTVYWYQQGPGQDPQFLISFYEKMQSDKGSIPDRFSAQQFSDYHSELNMSSLELGDSALYFCASSVRQAGNTIYFGEGSWLTVV.

The chain is built from TRBV18 and TRBJ2-1; 11 nucleotides align to TRBD2. This CDR3 is built from 15 residues. The V gene's germline CDR1 is KGHSH and CDR2 LQKENI. J gave up 7 bases and V 8 bases, and 10 bases lay outside the gene matches. The CDR3 protein is CASLPGLAETNEQFF. CDR3 bases: TGTGCCAGCCTACCGGGACTAGCGGAAACAAATGAGCAGTTCTTC.

The chain combines TRBV27 with TRBJ1-5; 8 bases fit TRBD1. The V and J ends lost 5 bases and 6 bases, in that order; junction bases with no gene match: 9. Germline V gives CDR1 MNHEY, CDR2 SMNVEV (reference sequence). CDR3 length: 15 residues. This CDR3 is CASSKQTGAGQPQHF. Written as DNA, the CDR3 is TGTGCCAGCAGTAAGCAGACAGGGGCGGGTCAGCCCCAGCATTTT.

This clone came up once. This chain links TRBV6-6 with TRBJ1-1, with D unresolved. Trimming removed 2 bases from V and 4 bases from J, with 14 bases in between. Germline V CDR1 and CDR2: MNHNY, SVGAGI (reference sequence). The CDR3 is made up of 15 amino acids. The CDR3 here is CASSYGIHGATEAFF. The CDR3 DNA reads TGTGCCAGCAGTTACGGTATACACGGAGCCACTGAAGCTTTCTTT.

This rearrangement joins TRBV11-3 to TRBJ2-1, with 12 positions matching TRBD2. Per germline, CDR1 SGHNT and CDR2 YENEEA. The CDR3 consists of 15 residues. V lost 2 bases and J lost 9; bases outside the gene matches: 5. CDR3 sequence: CASSLLAGGWGEQFF. DNA of the CDR3: TGTGCCAGCAGCTTACTAGCGGGAGGGTGGGGTGAGCAGTTCTTC. The variable domain in full, completed from reference TRBV11-3 and TRBJ2-1, reads EAGVVQSPRYKIIEKKQPVAFWCNPISGHNTLYWYLQNLGQGPELLIRYENEEAVDDSQLPKDRFSAERLKGVDSTLKIQPAELGDSAVYLCASSLLAGGWGEQFFGPGTRLTVL.

The V gene is TRBV7-2, the J gene TRBJ2-7; D may be TRBD2 (6 bases). The CDR3 extends over 16 amino acids. Trimming pared 2 bases from V and 0 bases from J, leaving 14 bases between. The V gene's germline CDR1 is SGHTA and CDR2 FQGNSA. The CDR3 reads CASSLLGGPPSYEQYF. CDR3 DNA sequence: TGTGCCAGCAGCTTATTGGGAGGCCCCCCCTCCTACGAGCAGTACTTC. Variable domain in full (rest from reference TRBV7-2 and TRBJ2-7): GAGVSQSPSNKVTEKGKDVELRCDPISGHTALYWYRQSLGQGLEFLIYFQGNSAPDKSGLPSDRFSAERTGGSVSTLTIQRTQQEDSAVYLCASSLLGGPPSYEQYFGPGTRLTVT.

The chain recombines TRBV7-2 with TRBJ1-1; 7 bases align to TRBD1. Germline lookup yields CDR1 SGHTA and CDR2 FQGNSA. Trimming took 5 bases from V and 6 from J; bases not matched to a gene: 18. The CDR3 is 17 amino acids. CDR3 protein: CASSHGRTGSFLSEAFF. DNA for the CDR3: TGTGCCAGCAGCCATGGCCGGACAGGATCCTTTTTATCTGAAGCTTTCTTT.

V gene TRBV4-1 combines with J gene TRBJ1-1; the D is unclear. Germline assignment: CDR1 MGHRA and CDR2 YSYEKL. The CDR3 consists of 12 residues. Trimming left V 4 bases short and J 4 bases short, with 7 bases between. The CDR3 DNA is TGCGCCAGCAGCCCGGAGGGCACTGAAGCTTTCTTT. This encodes CASSPEGTEAFF.

CDR3 in amino acids: CARGGGTGRGLAGGNNEQFF. CDR3 sequence (DNA): TGTGCTAGAGGGGGTGGGACAGGGAGGGGACTAGCGGGAGGTAACAATGAGCAGTTCTTC. The rearrangement uses TRBV7-7 and TRBJ2-1; TRBD2 agrees at 15 bases. Germline lookup yields CDR1 SSHAT and CDR2 FNYEAQ (reference sequence). This CDR3 is 20 amino acids long.

The CDR3 sequence: CASSEQGARIGELFF. DNA for the CDR3: TGTGCCAGCAGTGAACAGGGGGCTAGGATCGGGGAGCTGTTTTTT. The chain has TRBV25-1 and TRBJ2-2, with TRBD1 matching over 8 bases. CDR1 MGHDK and CDR2 SYGVNS come from the germline V gene. The CDR3 contains 15 residues. Trimming at V came to 2 bases and at J to 7 bases, leaving 6 bases not matched to a gene.

The CDR3 here is CASRQILAGNTIYF. CDR3 bases: TGTGCCAGCAGGCAGATATTGGCTGGAAACACCATATATTTT. This sequence joins TRBV6-5 and TRBJ1-3, with D hard to call. The germline V and J ends were trimmed by 6 bases and 2 bases, with 11 bases remaining between them. The CDR3 is 14 residues long. Germline V gives CDR1 MNHEY, CDR2 SVGAGI.

The chain links TRBV18 to TRBJ1-2, with 8 bases identical to TRBD1. V shed 0 bases, J shed 8 bases, and the junction held 5 bases outside the gene matches. The CDR3 is 14 residues long. Germline CDR1 and CDR2: KGHSH and LQKENI. The chain's CDR3 is CASSPPQGAAGYTF. The DNA of the CDR3 is TGTGCCAGCTCACCACCGCAGGGGGCGGCCGGCTACACCTTC.

The gene calls are TRBV18 and TRBJ1-5; 8 nucleotides align to TRBD1. Looked up from germline, CDR1 is KGHSH and CDR2 is LQKENI. V was clipped by 2 bases and J by 2 bases; unmatched bases: 11. This CDR3 contains 18 residues. The CDR3 reads CASSPTTTGVWGNQPQHF. The CDR3 nucleotides read TGTGCCAGCTCACCAACGACGACAGGGGTTTGGGGCAATCAGCCCCAGCATTTT.

In this sample, this clone turned up once. The chain uses TRBV27 and TRBJ2-7; 8 bases map to TRBD1. The CDR3 contains 14 residues. Germline CDR1 is MNHEY and CDR2 is SMNVEV (reference sequence). V gave up 0 bases and J gave up 7 bases; unmatched junction bases: 5. CDR3: CASSLSDRVGEQYF. CDR3 bases: TGTGCCAGCAGTTTATCGGACAGGGTAGGGGAGCAGTACTTC.

The CDR3 loop is CASSGGQGLHTIYF. The CDR3 nucleotides read TGTGCCAGCAGTGGGGGACAGGGGCTCCACACCATATATTTT. The V and J genes are TRBV2 and TRBJ1-3; TRBD1 matches 10 bases. Germline CDR1 and CDR2: SNHLY and FYNNEI. J gave up 8 bases and V 4 bases, and 5 bases lay outside the gene matches. This CDR3 comprises 14 residues.

The chain has TRBV11-3 and TRBJ2-1; the D gene is possibly TRBD2 (6 bases). This CDR3 is built from 14 residues. CDR1 is SGHNT and CDR2 is YENEEA in the germline V gene. Deletions cut 1 base from V and 9 bases from J, with 13 bases between. CDR3 nucleotide sequence: TGTGCCAGCAGCTTAGGGCGGGGTAGTTCTGAGCAGTTCTTC. This translates into CASSLGRGSSEQFF.

This CDR3 reads CASSLSGIAKNIQYF. The CDR3 DNA is TGTGCCAGCAGTTTATCAGGGATAGCCAAAAACATTCAGTACTTC. The chain employs TRBV28 and TRBJ2-4; D might be TRBD1 (5 bases). The CDR3 sequence is 15 residues long. The germline V gene encodes CDR1 MDHEN and CDR2 SYDVKM. V was pared by 1 base and J by 0 bases, with 7 bases between.

CDR3: CASSPDVQGQQYF. CDR3 nucleotides: TGTGCCAGCAGCCCGGACGTACAGGGGCAGCAGTACTTC. This chain links TRBV2 with TRBJ2-7; 7 nucleotides match TRBD1. Trimming at V came to 6 bases and at J to 8 bases, leaving 10 bases not matched to a gene. The CDR3 extends over 13 amino acids. Looked up from germline, CDR1 is SNHLY and CDR2 is FYNNEI.

The chain couples TRBV28 to TRBJ1-1; D is uncertain. Germline V gene sequence: CDR1 MDHEN, CDR2 SYDVKM. This CDR3 is 14 amino acids long. The V gene lost 0 bases and the J gene lost 1 base, with 6 bases spanning the gap. Here the CDR3 DNA reads TGTGCCAGCAGTTTATGGCTCGGGAACACTGAAGCTTTCTTT. It codes for CASSLWLGNTEAFF.

The V gene is TRBV30, the J gene TRBJ2-1; 7 nucleotides match TRBD2. Germline CDR1 GTSNPN, CDR2 SVGIG (reference sequence). J lost 7 bases, V lost 7 bases, and 13 bases had no gene match. The CDR3 is made up of 14 amino acids. CDR3 loop: CAYTGTNSPNEQFF. DNA for the CDR3: TGTGCCTATACCGGGACTAACTCCCCGAATGAGCAGTTCTTC. Drawing the rest from reference TRBV30 and TRBJ2-1, the complete variable domain is SQTIHQWPATLVQPVGSPLSLECTVEGTSNPNLYWYRQAAGRGLQLLFYSVGIGQISSEVPQNLSASRPQDRQFILSSKKLLLSDSGFYLCAYTGTNSPNEQFFGPGTRLTVL.

The chain recombines TRBV6-5 with TRBJ2-1; unclear D gene. This CDR3 has 13 amino acids. With 6 bases removed from V and 3 bases from J, the gap between germline ends came to 9 bases. Germline V gene sequence: CDR1 MNHEY, CDR2 SVGAGI. The CDR3 loop is CASRLRSYNEQFF. Here the CDR3 DNA reads TGTGCCAGCAGACTACGGAGCTACAATGAGCAGTTCTTC.

V is TRBV28 and J is TRBJ2-1, with a possible D match to TRBD1 (6 bases). The ends were cut back, 1 base at V and 7 bases at J, with 17 bases in the middle. CDR3 length equals 16 residues. The germline CDR1 and CDR2 sequences are MDHEN and SYDVKM. The CDR3 region is CASSLSGEPFLNEQFF. The CDR3 nucleotides read TGTGCCAGCAGTTTATCAGGGGAGCCATTCTTGAATGAGCAGTTCTTC. The whole variable domain, filled in from reference TRBV28 and TRBJ2-1, reads DVKVTQSSRYLVKRTGEKVFLECVQDMDHENMFWYRQDPGLGLRLIYFSYDVKMKEKGDIPEGYSVSREKKERFSLILESASTNQTSMYLCASSLSGEPFLNEQFFGPGTRLTVL.

V usage is TRBV11-3 and J usage is TRBJ2-2; 7 bases line up with TRBD1. The CDR3 runs 15 residues. V shed 5 bases and J 0 bases; nucleotides not matched to a gene: 3. Germline loops: CDR1 SGHNT, CDR2 YENEEA. CDR3 nucleotides: TGTGCCAGCAGCCCCGGACAGGCGAACACCGGGGAGCTGTTTTTT. This sequence encodes CASSPGQANTGELFF.

J is TRBJ2-5 and V is TRBV5-4, with a tentative D call TRBD1 (6 bases). The V end lost 9 bases, the J end lost 0 bases, and 12 bases lay between the germline ends. The CDR3 has 13 residues. Germline V lookup: CDR1 SGHNT, CDR2 YYREEE (reference sequence). CDR3 residues: CATCQGYQETQYF. The CDR3 region has the DNA TGTGCCACCTGCCAGGGGTACCAAGAGACCCAGTACTTC.

This sequence joins TRBV28 and TRBJ2-2, with D possibly being TRBD1 (5 bases). The V gene's germline CDR1 is MDHEN and CDR2 SYDVKM. V shed 6 bases and J shed 2 bases, with 10 bases lying between them. The CDR3 extends over 14 amino acids. CDR3 region: CASRSQGNTGELFF. As DNA, the CDR3 is TGTGCCAGCAGAAGTCAGGGAAACACCGGGGAGCTGTTTTTT.

V gene TRBV27 combines with J gene TRBJ2-7, with 7 bases lining up with TRBD1. The germline V gene has CDR1 MNHEY and CDR2 SMNVEV (reference sequence). This CDR3 has 13 residues. V was pared by 6 bases and J by 3 bases, with 5 bases of the junction left unmatched. CDR3 protein: CASSLRDSYEQYF. The DNA for the CDR3 is TGTGCCAGCAGCCTTCGGGACAGCTACGAGCAGTACTTC.

This clone was counted a single time. This chain links TRBV6-5 with TRBJ2-1, with a weak D call TRBD2 (6 bases). Germline assignment: CDR1 MNHEY and CDR2 SVGAGI. The V end lost 2 bases, the J end lost 3 bases, and 14 bases lay between the germline ends. This CDR3 contains 16 residues. This CDR3 reads CASSYALTRFYNEQFF. The CDR3 nucleotides are TGTGCCAGCAGTTACGCCCTGACTAGATTCTACAATGAGCAGTTCTTC.